This record concerns one T cell receptor (beta chain) sequence. Participants were aged roughly 18 to 90 years from roughly 26 US areas. Per the original data handling: Estimated nucleated cell counts came from reference gene primer amplification. Measured with immunoSEQ multiplex PCR; TCRdb has only the in-frame clones, and not every one. That table gives V, J and clone size, and the DNA gave D and trimming. This table holds some 250,000 clones, roughly 93% found once. This sample is part of a study of blood T cell repertoires in COVID-19. Study as a whole: Acute and convalescent COVID-19 samples came from the United States, Italy and Spain. T cells, B-cell-depleted T cells, or PBMCs provided the cDNA or gDNA that served as material.

The CDR3 is 13 residues long. The germline V and J ends were trimmed by 6 bases and 6 bases, with 11 bases remaining between them. Germline V CDR1 and CDR2: MNHEY, SVGAGI. The sample consisted of PBMCs or T cells enriched from blood (not recorded which). The V gene is TRBV6-5, the J gene TRBJ2-2; D remains unclear. This TCR was sampled from a woman aged 40 to 55 with acute COVID-19. CDR3 region: CASRADVPGELFF. The DNA of the CDR3 is TGTGCCAGCAGGGCTGATGTTCCCGGGGAGCTGTTTTTT.